This T cell receptor (beta chain) was captured in a study of blood T cell repertoires in COVID-19. CDR1 LGHDT and CDR2 YNNKEL come from the germline V gene (reference sequence). After removal of 7 bases from V and 1 base from J, the junction contained 8 bases not matched to a gene. This CDR3 comprises 15 residues. Method: immunoSEQ multiplex PCR; TCRdb's copy keeps in-frame clones and lacks some. This sample carries 40,000 to 60,000 clones, around 84% of them seen once, and the ten largest clones take roughly 4%. The sequenced material came from peripheral blood. J is TRBJ2-7 and V is TRBV3-1 (or the pseudogene TRBV3-2), with 9 bases aligning to TRBD2. The origin of this receptor is an elderly man with active COVID-19. CDR3 loop: CASTQNSGRSYEQYF. Here the CDR3 DNA reads TGTGCCAGCACGCAGAATAGCGGGAGATCCTACGAGCAGTACTTC.